These T cell receptor beta chains were read from a single sample in a study of shared clonotypes between healthy human individuals. The repertoire was sequenced with immunoSEQ multiplex PCR; TCRdb's copy has only in-frame clones and lacks some. The repertoire holds about 710,000 clones, with around three quarters as singletons. The sample was memory CD4+ T cells sorted from blood. All receptors derive from a woman aged 30 to 39 in good health. Each CDR3 is given without its conserved first and last residue.

j_gene | v_gene | CDR3aa
TRBJ1-4 | TRBV30 | AWSAPGQNEKLF
TRBJ1-2 | TRBV27 | ASSFALRVGYT
TRBJ2-2 | TRBV7-2 | ASSLVGGGEGPGELF
TRBJ2-7 | TRBV6-7 | ASSYSIGGGEQY
TRBJ2-7 | TRBV5-1 | ASSLRQGYSYEQY
TRBJ1-1 | TRBV2 | ASSAQGPMNTEAF
TRBJ2-3 | TRBV5-1 | ASSVRETDTQY
TRBJ2-1 | TRBV7-9 | ASSLDGRGMNEQF
TRBJ1-5 | TRBV30 | AWSPGNEGQPQH
TRBJ2-3 | TRBV7-2 | ASSMTGVDTQY
TRBJ1-5 | TRBV6-1 | ASSDPERGSQH
TRBJ1-1 | TRBV11-2 | ASSSSLQGNTEAF
TRBJ1-3 | TRBV28 | ASSEGVWSGGNTIY
TRBJ1-2 | TRBV5-1 | ASSLEPEISYGYT
TRBJ1-1 | TRBV30 | AWRGERVNTEAF
TRBJ1-2 | TRBV11-2 | ASSLGQMSGANYGYT
TRBJ1-4 | TRBV5-1 | ASSLNLRVRGYEKLF
TRBJ1-5 | TRBV28 | ASTSLIRGNQPQH
TRBJ2-1 | TRBV5-1 | ASKKGGHGDNEQF
TRBJ1-2 | TRBV6-5 | ASSTVNYGYT
TRBJ2-5 | TRBV28 | ASSDGLETQY
TRBJ2-1 | TRBV5-1 | ASSLATSAYNEQF
TRBJ2-7 | TRBV5-1 | ASSLGRLSYEQY
TRBJ2-3 | TRBV19 | ASSSTSMADTQY
TRBJ1-1 | TRBV2 | ASSDPNTEAF
TRBJ2-1 | TRBV7-6 | ASSPRGRGAPYNEQF
TRBJ2-7 | TRBV10-3 | AISATRDTQTYEQY
TRBJ2-5 | TRBV27 | ASSSETQY
TRBJ2-3 | TRBV7-9 | ASSVLLAGGLTDTQY
TRBJ1-2 | TRBV6-5 | ASSSWGLGDGYT
TRBJ2-3 | TRBV10-3 | AISESGDYGTDTQY
TRBJ2-2 | TRBV6-5 | ATRDRAPGELF
TRBJ2-1 | TRBV7-2 | ASSLGVLAAYNEQF
TRBJ2-2 | TRBV27 | ASRSDISTGELF
TRBJ2-2 | TRBV7-8 | ASSLDRLAVTGELF
TRBJ2-5 | TRBV6-5 | ASTDRTRNQETQY
TRBJ2-7 | TRBV5-1 | ASSLDSGDEQY